These 13 T cell receptor beta chains were sequenced from one sample in a study of PD-1 blockade in classical Hodgkin lymphoma. The assay was immunoSEQ multiplex PCR, and TCRdb's table has in-frame clones only and misses some. The sample carries several thousand clones, approximately 67% recorded once. Time point in this sample: cycle 4 day 1 (C4D1), after six to seven weeks of nivolumab. Each and every patient relapsed after autologous stem cell transplantation, and patients got differing brentuximab vedotin exposure. The sample was peripheral blood mononuclear cells (PBMCs), taken before the fourth cycle of nivolumab. Receptors were obtained from a human donor with classical Hodgkin lymphoma.

By share, this clone ranks as medium-sized (0.01 to 0.1%). The genes are TRBV13 and TRBJ1-1; D gene uncertain. V was pared by 6 bases and J by 1 base, with 18 bases between. The CDR3 loop spans 16 amino acids. The germline CDR1 and CDR2 sequences are PRHDT and FYEKMQ (reference sequence). The CDR3 DNA is TGTGCCAGCAGACTTAAAGGTTCGGGGAAGAACACTGAAGCTTTCTTT. Residues: CASRLKGSGKNTEAFF.

V is TRBV19 and J is TRBJ2-1, with a possible D match to TRBD2 (5 bases). The germline V and J ends were trimmed by 2 bases and 0 bases, with 8 bases remaining between them. CDR3 length: 15 residues. CDR1 and CDR2 from the germline V gene are LNHDA and SQIVND (reference sequence). The CDR3 bases are TGTGCCAGTAGTATAATAGCGAGCTCCTACAATGAGCAGTTCTTC. This sequence encodes CASSIIASSYNEQFF. Using reference TRBV19 and TRBJ2-1 for the parts outside the CDR3, the full variable domain is DGGITQSPKYLFRKEGQNVTLSCEQNLNHDAMYWYRQDPGQGLRLIYYSQIVNDFQKGDIAEGYSVSREKKESFPLTVTSAQKNPTAFYLCASSIIASSYNEQFFGPGTRLTVL.

This clone is termed large. This chain joins TRBV30 and TRBJ2-3, with D tentatively TRBD2 (6 bases). Germline V lookup: CDR1 GTSNPN, CDR2 SVGIG (reference sequence). V lost 0 bases and J lost 3, with 13 bases in between. The CDR3 runs to 15 residues. The CDR3 region is CAWSVGAGNTDTQYF. The CDR3 nucleotides are TGTGCCTGGAGTGTCGGCGCGGGGAATACAGATACGCAGTATTTT.

The V gene is TRBV9, the J gene TRBJ2-1; D remains ambiguous. The germline gives CDR1 SGDLS, CDR2 YYNGEE. The CDR3 length is 14 residues. V lost 0 bases and J 5 bases, leaving 9 bases between the germline ends. The CDR3 DNA is TGTGCCAGCAGCGTAGATCTGGGGAACAATGAGCAGTTCTTC. This sequence encodes CASSVDLGNNEQFF.

The genes are TRBV2 and TRBJ2-7; no reliable D call. The CDR3 totals 14 residues. V lost 6 bases, J lost 2 bases, and 14 bases lay in between. Per the germline V gene, CDR1 is SNHLY and CDR2 is FYNNEI. CDR3 bases: TGTGCCAGCAGACAGTCCGGCCTCACCTACGAGCAGTACTTC. Translating it yields CASRQSGLTYEQYF.

V usage is TRBV7-9 and J usage is TRBJ1-1; D unresolved. The CDR3 has 12 residues. CDR1 SEHNR and CDR2 FQNEAQ come from the germline V gene (reference sequence). V was cut by 7 bases and J by 4 bases, with 10 bases left in between. CDR3 sequence: CASTVRITEAFF. DNA for the CDR3: TGTGCCAGCACCGTAAGGATCACTGAAGCTTTCTTT.

This clone occurred a few times. The genes are TRBV5-1 and TRBJ1-4; D remains unclear. Germline V gives CDR1 SGHRS, CDR2 YFSETQ. The CDR3 is 15 amino acids. V dropped 0 bases and J dropped 2 bases, with 8 bases sitting between them. CDR3 amino acids: CASSLGSRTNEKLFF. The CDR3 DNA reads as TGCGCCAGCAGCTTGGGTAGTCGGACTAATGAAAAACTGTTTTTT.

In this sample, this clone turned up a few times. J is TRBJ2-1 and V is TRBV9; 7 bases align to TRBD2. The CDR3 length is 15 residues. With 0 bases clipped from V and 4 bases from J, the junction kept 4 bases outside the gene matches. Germline CDR1 and CDR2: SGDLS and YYNGEE. The CDR3 DNA reads as TGTGCCAGCAGCGTAGTTAGCGGGCGGTACAATGAGCAGTTCTTC. As protein: CASSVVSGRYNEQFF.

The rearrangement uses TRBV4-1 and TRBJ1-5, with D possibly being TRBD1 (5 bases). The CDR3 has 16 amino acids. Germline CDR1 MGHRA, CDR2 YSYEKL. The V gene lost 1 base and the J gene lost 6 bases, with 16 bases spanning the gap. The CDR3 DNA is TGCGCCAGCAGCCAAGTAGGAGGTCGGGGGAGTCAGCCCCAGCATTTT. Translated, it gives CASSQVGGRGSQPQHF.

The V and J genes are TRBV7-2 and TRBJ2-1; 8 bases fit TRBD1. V lost 5 bases and J lost 6; bases outside the gene matches: 6. The CDR3 is made up of 14 amino acids. From germline, CDR1 is SGHTA and CDR2 FQGNSA. The CDR3 nucleotides are TGTGCCAGCAGCCAGGACAGGGCTCGCAATGAGCAGTTCTTC. This sequence encodes CASSQDRARNEQFF. The full variable domain, with the rest looked up from reference TRBV7-2 and TRBJ2-1, is GAGVSQSPSNKVTEKGKDVELRCDPISGHTALYWYRQSLGQGLEFLIYFQGNSAPDKSGLPSDRFSAERTGGSVSTLTIQRTQQEDSAVYLCASSQDRARNEQFFGPGTRLTVL.

This sequence joins TRBV4-3 and TRBJ2-7; no definite D call. Trimming removed 0 bases from V and 4 bases from J, with 13 bases in between. CDR1 is LGHNA and CDR2 is YSLEER in the germline V gene. The length of the CDR3 is 15 residues. DNA for the CDR3: TGCGCCAGCAGCCAAGATTTATCTGGTTTATACGAGCAGTACTTC. Protein product: CASSQDLSGLYEQYF.

This clone was seen a single time. V is TRBV4-3 and J is TRBJ2-3; D perhaps matches TRBD2 (5 bases). The V and J ends lost 3 bases and 5 bases respectively, with 12 bases between them. Germline assignment: CDR1 LGHNA and CDR2 YSLEER. The CDR3 contains 14 residues. CDR3 sequence reads: CASSQGARGDTQYF. The CDR3 bases are TGCGCCAGCAGCCAGGGCGCCCGGGGAGATACGCAGTATTTT.

This sequence joins TRBV4-3 and TRBJ2-7, with TRBD2 matching over 11 bases. CDR3 length equals 20 residues. Germline CDR1 is LGHNA and CDR2 is YSLEER. V gave up 1 base and J gave up 0 bases; unmatched junction bases: 14. The CDR3, as DNA: TGCGCCAGCAGCCAAGTCATAGCGACTAGCGGGATTCTAAACTCCTACGAGCAGTACTTC. This encodes CASSQVIATSGILNSYEQYF.